Listed below are T cell receptor beta chains from one sample, sequenced in a study of Ad26.COV2.S vaccination and SARS-CoV-2 variants. Profiling relied on immunoSEQ multiplex PCR, and the TCRdb table lists in-frame clones only, not all of them. The repertoire holds 440,000 or so clones, with roughly 87% as singletons. The material was peripheral blood, obtained in a trial of Ad26.COV2.S vaccine versus placebo. Source of these receptors: a person between 18 and 65 years old who received the Ad26.COV2.S COVID-19 vaccine or a placebo. Each CDR3 is given with its conserved first and last residue. The D gene is left open where the match is weak.

cdr3_aa: CASSPPLAGGPGEQFF
v_call: TRBV6-2/TRBV6-3
d_call: TRBD2

cdr3_aa: CASSLGQLDGNYGYTF
v_call: TRBV5-1
d_call: -

cdr3_aa: CSVQKQGTYEQYF
v_call: TRBV29-1
d_call: -

cdr3_aa: CASSQDPRQGSEAFF
v_call: TRBV3-1/TRBV3-2
d_call: TRBD1

cdr3_aa: CASSPGTGLNQPQHF
v_call: TRBV5-1
d_call: -

cdr3_aa: CASSPNRDRRRNEQFF
v_call: TRBV6-2/TRBV6-3
d_call: -

cdr3_aa: CASSFGTGESMATGELFF
v_call: TRBV7-7
d_call: TRBD1

cdr3_aa: CASSQDIAETQYF
v_call: TRBV4-1
d_call: -

cdr3_aa: CASSLADLGRVSRASTGELFF
v_call: TRBV7-2
d_call: -

cdr3_aa: CASSRGDSPLHF
v_call: TRBV10-2
d_call: -

cdr3_aa: CASTGTSGSSYNEQFF
v_call: TRBV28
d_call: TRBD2

cdr3_aa: CATSSPRRGVEKLFF
v_call: TRBV15
d_call: -

cdr3_aa: CASSPLTEAFF
v_call: TRBV11-2
d_call: -

cdr3_aa: CASSPQGAGEKLFF
v_call: TRBV11-2
d_call: -

cdr3_aa: CASSLGVTDTQYF
v_call: TRBV7-2
d_call: -

cdr3_aa: CAWSVNGNEQFF
v_call: TRBV30
d_call: -